This is a list of T cell receptor beta chains from one sample in a study of human T cells and chemical hapten exposure. Using its own MiXCR run on the RACE reads, TCRdb lists one record per CDR3 protein. The table includes some 70,000 distinct CDR3 sequences, about a tenth detected once. The sample was whole blood, taken in connection with sensitization to the hapten diphenylcyclopropenone (DPC). The receptors shown here come from a woman in her forties or fifties with alopecia areata. Some clones in this sample may be carry-over from other donors' samples. Both conserved end residues are part of each CDR3. Fields, in order: V gene, J gene, clone size, D gene, CDR3 protein, CDR3 DNA. A D gene is named only where the DNA matches it firmly. Expanded clones get a size class; other rows say once, few or many, or leave the size out.

TRBV6-2/TRBV6-3,TRBJ2-3,many,.,CASSYSEATDTQYF,TGTGCCAGCAGTTACTCGGAAGCCACAGATACGCAGTATTTT
TRBV7-9,TRBJ2-7,few,.,CASNSGRSYEQYF,TGTGCCAGCAACTCGGGACGGTCCTACGAGCAGTACTTC
TRBV20-1,TRBJ1-6,.,.,CSLKRGPMNSPLHF,TGCAGCCTAAAGAGGGGACCGATGAATTCACCCCTCCACTTT
TRBV12-3/TRBV12-4,TRBJ1-2,few,TRBD1,CASSRTGAYGYTF,TGTGCCAGCAGTCGGACAGGGGCCTATGGCTACACCTTC
TRBV4-3,TRBJ1-2,many,.,CASSQDGPDYGYTF,TGCGCCAGCAGCCAAGATGGGCCGGACTATGGCTACACCTTC
TRBV7-9,TRBJ1-5,few,.,CASSLTGVSNQPQHF,TGTGCCAGCAGCTTAACGGGGGTTAGCAATCAGCCCCAGCATTTT
TRBV7-9,TRBJ2-7,.,.,CASSSLGQTYEQYF,TGTGCCAGCAGCTCGTTGGGGCAAACCTACGAGCAGTACTTC
TRBV29-1,TRBJ2-1,many,TRBD2,CSVASGRGNEQFF,TGCAGCGTTGCCAGCGGGAGGGGGAATGAGCAGTTCTTC
TRBV30,TRBJ2-7,.,.,CAWGASYEQYF,TGTGCCTGGGGTGCTTCCTACGAGCAGTACTTC
TRBV12-5,TRBJ2-6,many,.,CASGLVLNSGANVLTF,TGTGCTAGTGGTTTGGTACTCAACTCTGGGGCCAACGTCCTGACTTTC
TRBV28,TRBJ1-2,many,.,CASKRRGASNYGYTF,TGTGCCAGCAAAAGGCGAGGGGCTTCGAACTATGGCTACACCTTC
TRBV5-1,TRBJ1-3,.,.,CASSLDRLTGNTIYF,TGCGCCAGCAGCTTAGACAGGCTCACTGGAAACACCATATATTTT
TRBV30,TRBJ2-7,.,.,CAWSVGIHEQYF,TGTGCCTGGAGTGTAGGAATACACGAGCAGTACTTC
TRBV12-5,TRBJ1-5,many,TRBD1,CASGSGTGTIRNQPQHF,TGTGCTAGTGGTTCTGGGACAGGGACTATACGGAATCAGCCCCAGCATTTT
TRBV28,TRBJ2-5,.,TRBD1,CASRSDRGPQETQYF,TGTGCCAGCAGATCGGACAGGGGGCCTCAAGAGACCCAGTACTTC
TRBV20-1,TRBJ2-1,many,TRBD2,CSANLAGGRNEQFF,TGCAGTGCCAACCTAGCGGGAGGTCGCAATGAGCAGTTCTTC
TRBV20-1,TRBJ2-3,many,TRBD2,CSPASVAGGPTDTQYF,TGCAGTCCAGCGTCGGTAGCGGGGGGGCCCACAGATACGCAGTATTTT
TRBV9,TRBJ2-7,many,TRBD2,CASSARDYPYEQYF,TGTGCCAGCAGCGCGAGGGACTACCCCTACGAGCAGTACTTC
TRBV9,TRBJ2-5,many,.,CASSLPREALQETQYF,TGTGCCAGCAGCCTGCCCAGGGAGGCCCTACAAGAGACCCAGTACTTC
TRBV14,TRBJ2-1,.,TRBD2,CASSPFLGGAHEQFF,TGTGCCAGCAGCCCATTCTTGGGAGGGGCGCATGAGCAGTTCTTC
TRBV21-1,TRBJ1-4,many,.,CASRDQGDEKLFF,TGTGCCAGCCGGGACCAAGGGGATGAAAAACTGTTTTTT
TRBV12-3/TRBV12-4,TRBJ1-2,.,.,CASSLRVGQPNYGYTF,TGTGCCAGCAGTTTAAGGGTCGGACAGCCTAACTATGGCTACACCTTC
TRBV29-1,TRBJ2-7,few,.,CSVRKGSAYEQYF,TGCAGCGTTAGGAAGGGCAGCGCCTACGAGCAGTACTTC
TRBV20-1,TRBJ2-5,few,TRBD2,CSADALSGRRQETQYF,TGCAGTGCAGACGCCCTTAGCGGGAGGCGCCAAGAGACCCAGTACTTC
TRBV29-1,TRBJ1-5,.,TRBD1,CSVEDRGIGQPQHF,TGCAGCGTTGAGGACAGGGGAATTGGGCAGCCCCAGCATTTT
TRBV29-1,TRBJ2-7,.,.,CSARPGSSYEQYF,TGCAGCGCCCGACCCGGGAGTTCGTACGAGCAGTACTTC
TRBV6-2/TRBV6-3,TRBJ1-1,.,TRBD1,CASSPGTGTVNTEAFF,TGTGCCAGCAGCCCCGGGACAGGGACAGTGAACACTGAAGCTTTCTTT
TRBV7-3,TRBJ1-2,many,.,CASTPFEGASNYGYTF,TGTGCCAGCACCCCCTTTGAGGGCGCGTCCAACTATGGCTACACCTTC
TRBV2,TRBJ2-3,few,TRBD2,CASRTSGGAADTQYF,TGTGCCAGCAGGACTAGCGGGGGAGCGGCAGATACGCAGTATTTT
TRBV4-3,TRBJ1-1,few,.,CASSHSPGQPNTEAFF,TGCGCCAGCAGCCACAGCCCCGGACAGCCGAACACTGAAGCTTTCTTT
TRBV11-1,TRBJ2-5,.,.,CASSSRQSSRSETQYF,TGTGCCAGCAGTTCCAGACAGTCCTCACGATCGGAGACCCAGTACTTC
TRBV7-2,TRBJ1-2,few,.,CASSLAEDGQGPTYGYTF,TGTGCCAGCAGCTTAGCAGAGGACGGGCAGGGACCTACTTATGGCTACACCTTC
TRBV20-1,TRBJ2-1,many,TRBD1,CSASRIGTAYNEQFF,TGCAGTGCTAGTCGGATTGGGACAGCGTACAATGAGCAGTTCTTC
TRBV6-2/TRBV6-3,TRBJ2-2,many,.,CASSLHGPGGTGELFF,TGTGCCAGCAGTCTCCATGGGCCTGGGGGCACCGGGGAGCTGTTTTTT
TRBV9,TRBJ2-1,.,.,CASSVEVWNGAQFF,TGTGCCAGCAGCGTAGAAGTCTGGAACGGGGCGCAGTTCTTC
TRBV18,TRBJ1-4,.,.,CASSRGDIQGEKLFF,TGTGCCAGCTCACGCGGGGACATACAAGGGGAAAAACTGTTTTTT
TRBV3-1,TRBJ2-7,many,TRBD2,CASSQELALSYEQYF,TGTGCCAGCAGCCAAGAACTAGCGCTTTCCTACGAGCAGTACTTC
TRBV12-3/TRBV12-4,TRBJ1-2,many,.,CASSLDGGRDYGYTF,TGTGCCAGCAGCCTGGACGGGGGGCGAGACTATGGCTACACCTTC
TRBV7-2,TRBJ2-2,many,TRBD2,CASSWAGANTGELFF,TGTGCCAGCAGCTGGGCGGGGGCGAACACCGGGGAGCTGTTTTTT
TRBV6-2/TRBV6-3,TRBJ2-1,few,.,CASKFGHKGYNEQFF,TGTGCCAGCAAGTTCGGCCACAAGGGGTACAATGAGCAGTTCTTC
TRBV19,TRBJ2-1,.,.,CASSIATLYNEQFF,TGTGCCAGTAGTATAGCAACTCTCTACAATGAGCAGTTCTTC
TRBV15,TRBJ2-1,few,.,CATSRGAVNEQFF,TGTGCCACCAGCAGAGGGGCTGTCAATGAGCAGTTCTTC
TRBV29-1,TRBJ2-3,.,TRBD2,CSVSGTSGRSTDTQYF,TGCAGCGTTTCCGGGACTAGCGGGAGAAGCACAGATACGCAGTATTTT
TRBV5-1,TRBJ1-1,many,.,CASKQGSNTEAFF,TGCGCCAGCAAGCAGGGGTCAAACACTGAAGCTTTCTTT
TRBV27,TRBJ2-7,many,TRBD1,CASSPRQGDSYEQYF,TGTGCCAGCAGTCCTCGACAGGGGGATTCCTACGAGCAGTACTTC
TRBV7-2,TRBJ1-4,few,.,CASSLANEKLFF,TGTGCCAGCAGCTTAGCTAATGAAAAACTGTTTTTT
TRBV7-8,TRBJ1-1,.,.,CASSFDRPNTEAFF,TGTGCCAGCAGCTTCGACAGACCGAACACTGAAGCTTTCTTT